The 29 T cell receptor beta chains listed next were all sequenced from one sample in a study of blood T cell repertoires in COVID-19. The data were produced by immunoSEQ multiplex PCR, yet TCRdb's version contains in-frame clones alone and is incomplete. The sample lists roughly 220,000 clones; 70% to 90% were seen once. Sample: peripheral blood. Receptor source: a man in his 60s with acute or convalescent COVID-19.

The V call is TRBV7-6, the J call TRBJ2-1, with TRBD2 matching 7 bases. Germline V CDR1 and CDR2: SGHVS, FNYEAQ. V trimming: 2 bases; J trimming: 1 base; junction bases outside the gene matches: 17. The CDR3 has 20 amino acids. DNA for the CDR3: TGTGCCAGCAGCTTAAATGGGAGGGGAGTGGCTGGCCGTTCCTACAATGAGCAGTTCTTC. Translated, it gives CASSLNGRGVAGRSYNEQFF.

The gene calls are TRBV7-2 and TRBJ1-1, with TRBD1 matching over 7 bases. J gave up 1 base and V 6 bases, and 20 bases lay outside the gene matches. Germline assignment: CDR1 SGHTA and CDR2 FQGNSA. The CDR3 sequence is 19 residues long. The CDR3 loop is CASSLQGWRENRWNTEAFF. For the CDR3, the DNA is TGTGCCAGCAGTTTACAGGGGTGGCGTGAAAATAGATGGAACACTGAAGCTTTCTTT.

This clone was found once. The chain recombines TRBV3-1 (or the pseudogene TRBV3-2) with TRBJ2-2; 9 positions match TRBD2. Trimming removed 4 bases from V and 4 bases from J; junction bases left unmatched: 19. The CDR3 spans 20 residues. Germline lookup yields CDR1 LGHDT and CDR2 YNNKEL (reference sequence). DNA of the CDR3: TGTGCCAGCAGCCGCCTGGACCTGGGAGCGGGGGGCCGTGTCACCGGGGAGCTGTTTTTT. It yields the protein CASSRLDLGAGGRVTGELFF.

This chain links TRBV7-9 with TRBJ2-1; the D gene is possibly TRBD2 (6 bases). Germline assignment: CDR1 SEHNR and CDR2 FQNEAQ (reference sequence). This CDR3 comprises 15 residues. V was shortened by 2 bases and J by 9 bases, with 17 bases between the two germline ends. CDR3 DNA: TGTGCCAGCAGCTTATCTAGCGCTTTTTTCCGTGAGCAGTTCTTC. The encoded protein is CASSLSSAFFREQFF.

This clone was detected only once. The rearrangement joins TRBV12-3 or TRBV12-4 to TRBJ1-1; D is unclear. CDR3 length: 13 residues. V was trimmed by 6 bases and J by 1 base, leaving 9 bases between them. In nucleotides, the CDR3 is TGTGCCAGCAGCACGACTAGGAACACTGAAGCTTTCTTT. It specifies CASSTTRNTEAFF.

The rearrangement links TRBV7-2 to TRBJ1-1; 7 bases agree with TRBD1. V lost 0 bases to trimming and J lost 1 base; unmatched junction nucleotides: 8. From germline, CDR1 is SGHTA and CDR2 FQGNSA. This CDR3 is built from 17 residues. The CDR3 nucleotides are TGTGCCAGCAGCTTAGCCGGGTGGGGACAGTCGAACACTGAAGCTTTCTTT. Protein product: CASSLAGWGQSNTEAFF.

The V gene is TRBV4-2, the J gene TRBJ1-2; 7 bases line up with TRBD1. The V gene's germline CDR1 is LGHNA and CDR2 YNFKEQ. The CDR3 runs to 17 residues. With V trimmed by 3 bases and J by 5 bases, 15 bases remained unmatched. The CDR3 nucleotides read TGTGCCAGCAGCCAGCTCGGGACAGCCGAGGGCATATATGGCTACACCTTC. Protein: CASSQLGTAEGIYGYTF.

The V and J genes are TRBV2 and TRBJ2-1; 10 positions agree with TRBD1. CDR3 length equals 15 residues. Germline assignment: CDR1 SNHLY and CDR2 FYNNEI. Germline trimming cut 5 bases from V and 7 bases from J; bases unmatched to any gene: 8. The CDR3, as DNA: TGTGCCAGCAGTTTCCGACAGGGGGCTGGGAATGAGCAGTTCTTC. Translation gives CASSFRQGAGNEQFF.

The chain is built from TRBV19 and TRBJ2-2; 9 bases map to TRBD2. The length of the CDR3 is 16 residues. CDR1 and CDR2 (germline): LNHDA, SQIVND (reference sequence). The J segment lost 1 base and the V segment lost 3 bases, leaving 3 bases of the junction unmatched. DNA for the CDR3: TGTGCCAGTAGTATCCGGCGGGGGGGGAACACCGGGGAGCTGTTTTTT. Translation: CASSIRRGGNTGELFF.

This clone was detected a few times. The CDR3 bases are TGTGCCAGCAGCACCAAAGGGAGGAAGGAACAGGCGACCCAGTACTTC. Amino acid sequence: CASSTKGRKEQATQYF. The gene calls are TRBV27 and TRBJ2-5; tentative D call: TRBD2 (6 bases). Germline V gene sequence: CDR1 MNHEY, CDR2 SMNVEV (reference sequence). This CDR3 spans 16 amino acids. V was clipped by 6 bases and J by 7 bases, with 24 bases between them.

The chain links TRBV7-9 to TRBJ1-4; maybe TRBD1 (5 bases). CDR3 length: 15 amino acids. Germline CDR1 SEHNR, CDR2 FQNEAQ (reference sequence). Trimming cost V 0 bases and J 2 bases, with 7 bases left between them. In DNA form, the CDR3 reads TGTGCCAGCAGCTTAGCAGGGGCCACTAATGAAAAACTGTTTTTT. This gives the protein CASSLAGATNEKLFF.

The rearrangement uses TRBV9 and TRBJ2-3; D possibly corresponds to TRBD2 (7 bases). V was shortened by 4 bases and J by 5 bases, with 23 bases between the two germline ends. Germline lookup yields CDR1 SGDLS and CDR2 YYNGEE. CDR3 size: 17 residues. The CDR3 nucleotides are TGTGCCAGCAGCCTCCCTCGCGGGGGCGGGGTTGGAGATACGCAGTATTTT. It codes for CASSLPRGGGVGDTQYF.

The gene calls are TRBV2 and TRBJ1-3; a possible D gene is TRBD1 (6 bases). This CDR3 has 14 residues. Germline V CDR1 and CDR2: SNHLY, FYNNEI. Between the trimmed V and J ends, which lost 2 bases and 4 bases, there was a span of 9 bases. The CDR3 nucleotides are TGTGCCAGCAGTGAAAGACAGGCGGGAAACACCATATATTTT. Protein sequence: CASSERQAGNTIYF.

The chain employs TRBV6-1 and TRBJ1-2, with 7 nucleotides matching TRBD1. V lost 3 bases and J lost 3; bases outside the gene matches: 4. Germline V gives CDR1 MNHNS, CDR2 SASEGT. The CDR3 consists of 14 residues. The CDR3, as DNA: TGTGCCAGCAGTGATTACGGACAGGACTATGGCTACACCTTC. As protein: CASSDYGQDYGYTF.

This chain uses TRBV30 with TRBJ1-1; 10 nucleotides line up with TRBD1. The CDR3 length is 11 residues. With 5 bases clipped from V and 7 bases from J, the junction kept 1 base outside the gene matches. Germline V gene sequence: CDR1 GTSNPN, CDR2 SVGIG (reference sequence). CDR3 sequence (DNA): TGTGCCTGGGGACAGGGGGATGAAGCTTTCTTT. Amino acid sequence: CAWGQGDEAFF.

This chain links TRBV5-1 with TRBJ2-7; 15 nucleotides line up with TRBD2. The CDR3 sequence is 17 residues long. Germline values: CDR1 SGHRS, CDR2 YFSETQ. V trimming: 4 bases; J trimming: 1 base; junction bases outside the gene matches: 6. The CDR3 DNA reads TGCGCCAGCAGCAAAGGGACTAGCGGGGGGTTTTCCTACGAGCAGTACTTC. Translating it yields CASSKGTSGGFSYEQYF. The full variable domain, rest sourced from reference TRBV5-1 and TRBJ2-7, is KAGVTQTPRYLIKTRGQQVTLSCSPISGHRSVSWYQQTPGQGLQFLFEYFSETQRNKGNFPGRFSGRQFSNSRSEMNVSTLELGDSALYLCASSKGTSGGFSYEQYFGPGTRLTVT.

J is TRBJ2-3 and V is TRBV7-9, with D unclear. Germline CDR1 is SEHNR and CDR2 is FQNEAQ (reference sequence). Trimming shortened V by 2 bases and J by 0 bases, and 12 bases separated the two germline ends. The CDR3 is 16 amino acids. The CDR3 DNA is TGTGCCAGCAGCTTATTGACTGTAACTAGCACAGATACGCAGTATTTT. Its translation: CASSLLTVTSTDTQYF.

This clone occurred a few times. The chain employs TRBV6-5 and TRBJ1-1, with TRBD1 matching 8 bases. There are 15 residues in the CDR3. The J segment lost 1 base and the V segment lost 1 base, leaving 2 bases of the junction unmatched. In germline, CDR1 is MNHEY, CDR2 SVGAGI. The CDR3 spells CASSYWTGPNTEAFF. The CDR3 DNA reads as TGTGCCAGCAGTTACTGGACAGGGCCGAACACTGAAGCTTTCTTT.

The genes are TRBV5-1 and TRBJ1-1, with a weak D call TRBD1 (5 bases). The CDR3 covers 13 residues. Trimming took 6 bases from V and 1 from J, leaving 10 bases between them. The V gene's germline CDR1 is SGHRS and CDR2 YFSETQ. CDR3 region: CASIGAANTEAFF. CDR3 in DNA: TGCGCCAGCATTGGGGCAGCGAACACTGAAGCTTTCTTT.

The CDR3, as DNA: TGTGCCAGCTCACCACCAGACAGGGAGGAGGAAAAACTGTTTTTT. Its protein product is CASSPPDREEEKLFF. The chain links TRBV18 to TRBJ1-4, with 7 bases aligning to TRBD1. Trimming removed 0 bases from V and 8 bases from J; junction bases left unmatched: 6. Germline V gives CDR1 KGHSH, CDR2 LQKENI. The CDR3 extends over 15 amino acids.

V is TRBV2 and J is TRBJ1-2; D possibly corresponds to TRBD1 (5 bases). V was shortened by 0 bases and J by 7 bases, with 15 bases between the two germline ends. The CDR3 length is 15 residues. Germline V gene data show CDR1 as SNHLY and CDR2 as FYNNEI. The CDR3 reads CASSEALRGVGGYTF. CDR3 nucleotide sequence: TGTGCCAGCAGTGAAGCGCTTCGGGGGGTGGGTGGCTACACCTTC.

The chain joins TRBV6-5 to TRBJ1-4, with TRBD1 as a possible D gene (6 bases). CDR1 and CDR2 from the germline V gene are MNHEY and SVGAGI. CDR3 length equals 12 residues. V was shortened by 5 bases and J by 8 bases, with 9 bases between the two germline ends. The CDR3 DNA sequence: TGTGCCAGCAGTCAGCAGGGGGAAAAACTGTTTTTT. It codes for CASSQQGEKLFF.

The V call is TRBV6-5, the J call TRBJ2-6, with D possibly TRBD2 on 6 matching bases. Trimming shortened V by 0 bases and J by 3 bases, and 6 bases separated the two germline ends. CDR3 length: 15 amino acids. Germline values: CDR1 MNHEY, CDR2 SVGAGI. CDR3 region: CASSYSSGGANVLTF. The CDR3 DNA reads TGTGCCAGCAGTTACTCTAGCGGTGGGGCCAACGTCCTGACTTTC.

The chain couples TRBV7-8 to TRBJ1-6; D ambiguous. The CDR3 is 14 residues long. Germline V gene lookup returns CDR1 SGHVS and CDR2 FQNEAQ. V lost 1 base and J 8 bases, leaving 9 bases between the germline ends. CDR3 protein: CASSLGEVDSPLHF. CDR3 DNA: TGTGCCAGCAGCTTAGGTGAGGTTGATTCACCCCTCCACTTT.

The chain is built from TRBV3-1 (or the pseudogene TRBV3-2) and TRBJ2-7, with 7 bases that match TRBD1. Germline V lookup: CDR1 LGHDT, CDR2 YNNKEL (reference sequence). Trimming took 4 bases from V and 6 from J; bases not matched to a gene: 3. The CDR3 is 12 amino acids. The DNA of the CDR3 is TGTGCCAGCAGCCTTCGGGACAGCGAGCAGTACTTC. This codes for CASSLRDSEQYF.

The chain joins TRBV7-8 to TRBJ1-2, with D possibly TRBD1 on 6 matching bases. The CDR3 totals 15 residues. Looked up from germline, CDR1 is SGHVS and CDR2 is FQNEAQ. V lost 5 bases to trimming and J lost 3 bases, with 16 bases between them. This chain's CDR3 is CASSPFGGLDYGYTF. CDR3 DNA: TGTGCCAGCAGCCCGTTCGGGGGGCTGGACTATGGCTACACCTTC.

The V gene is TRBV9, the J gene TRBJ2-5, with a weak D call TRBD1 (5 bases). Looked up from germline, CDR1 is SGDLS and CDR2 is YYNGEE. Trimming removed 4 bases at V and 4 bases at J, with 14 bases between. The CDR3 has 14 residues. As DNA, the CDR3 is TGTGCCAGCAGCCCAGGGTGGGGCCGAGAGACCCAGTACTTC. Amino acids: CASSPGWGRETQYF.

The sample holds one count of this clone. The V and J genes are TRBV13 and TRBJ2-5, with 8 bases aligning to TRBD2. The germline gives CDR1 PRHDT, CDR2 FYEKMQ (reference sequence). V lost 1 base and J lost 7; bases outside the gene matches: 8. CDR3 length equals 15 residues. The CDR3 coding sequence is TGTGCCAGCAGCTTAGAGGGTAGCGGGACTAGGACCCAGTACTTC. The encoded protein is CASSLEGSGTRTQYF.

In this sample, this clone turned up once. The J gene is TRBJ2-7, the V gene TRBV6-1, with 8 bases lining up with TRBD2. The CDR3 runs to 16 residues. With V trimmed by 2 bases and J by 3 bases, 9 bases remained unmatched. The germline CDR1 and CDR2 sequences are MNHNS and SASEGT. The CDR3 DNA reads as TGTGCCAGCAGTGAATTCGCGGGTACTAGCGGCTACGAGCAGTACTTC. Translating gives CASSEFAGTSGYEQYF.